One and the same sample provided the 19 T cell receptor beta chains below, sequenced in a study of blood T cell repertoires in COVID-19. Clones were read by immunoSEQ multiplex PCR, and TCRdb kept only the in-frame ones, dropping some. This sample has 60,000 to 65,000 clones; around 76% occur once, and the top ten carry 5% to 5.5%. The sample consisted of peripheral blood. These receptor sequences come from a human donor in a cohort sampled during active COVID-19.

CDR3 DNA sequence: TGTGCCAGCAGTTGGACTAGCGGGGCTCGTAATGAGCAGTTCTTC. Amino acid sequence: CASSWTSGARNEQFF. This chain joins TRBV7-6 and TRBJ2-1; 12 bases are shared with TRBD2. The CDR3 covers 15 residues. Germline CDR1 and CDR2: SGHVS and FNYEAQ. Trimming took 6 bases from V and 7 from J; bases not matched to a gene: 7.

This clone showed up just once. The chain combines TRBV7-3 with TRBJ2-3; unclear D gene. This CDR3 contains 20 residues. V shed 2 bases and J shed 2 bases, with 26 bases lying between them. CDR1 and CDR2 from the germline V gene are SGHTA and FQGTGA. CDR3 sequence: CASSLAPTPRLRVYTDTQYF. The CDR3, as DNA: TGTGCCAGCAGCTTAGCCCCCACTCCCCGCCTCCGGGTCTACACAGATACGCAGTATTTT.

As regards this clone: The same CDR3 can be traced to other DNA sequences in this sample. The chain couples TRBV27 to TRBJ2-7, with D unclear. The V end was cut by 0 bases, the J end by 1 base, with 7 bases between. The germline V gene has CDR1 MNHEY and CDR2 SMNVEV (reference sequence). The CDR3 totals 14 residues. The CDR3 is CASSLSTASYEQYF. CDR3 coding DNA: TGTGCCAGCAGTTTATCCACAGCTTCCTACGAGCAGTACTTC.

The chain uses TRBV5-1 and TRBJ2-2; 13 positions agree with TRBD2. CDR3 length: 17 amino acids. CDR1 is SGHRS and CDR2 is YFSETQ in the germline V gene. J gave up 2 bases and V 3 bases, and 4 bases lay outside the gene matches. The CDR3 DNA reads TGCGCCAGCAGCTCAAGGACTAGCGGGGGCAACACCGGGGAGCTGTTTTTT. It is translated as CASSSRTSGGNTGELFF.

The chain recombines TRBV6-4 with TRBJ2-1, with 11 bases lining up with TRBD1. The V gene end was trimmed by 6 bases and the J gene end by 8 bases; junction bases not matched to a gene: 12. Germline CDR1 and CDR2: MRHNA and SNTAGT. This CDR3 comprises 16 residues. CDR3 nucleotides: TGTGCCAGCAGACGACCCCGGACAGGGGGCGGCTATGAGCAGTTCTTC. Its protein is CASRRPRTGGGYEQFF.

In this sample, this clone turned up once. The V call is TRBV28, the J call TRBJ2-3, with TRBD2 matching 13 bases. V shed 5 bases, J shed 5 bases, and the junction held 4 bases outside the gene matches. In germline, CDR1 is MDHEN, CDR2 SYDVKM. This CDR3 is built from 15 residues. CDR3 loop: CASSTSGGAVDTQYF. In DNA, the CDR3 is TGTGCCAGCAGTACTAGCGGGGGGGCTGTAGATACGCAGTATTTT.

This clone was observed a few times. This chain links TRBV3-1 (or the pseudogene TRBV3-2) with TRBJ1-2; the D is unclear. Trimming left V 0 bases short and J 8 bases short, with 13 bases between. Germline V CDR1 and CDR2: LGHDT, YNNKEL (reference sequence). This CDR3 contains 14 residues. For the CDR3, the DNA is TGTGCCAGCAGCCAAGATCCCTACCGGAGGGGCTACACCTTC. Translated, it gives CASSQDPYRRGYTF.

The chain uses TRBV28 and TRBJ1-2, with D unresolved. CDR1 and CDR2 from the germline V gene are MDHEN and SYDVKM. The V end lost 5 bases, the J end lost 3 bases, and 13 bases lay between the germline ends. The CDR3 is 14 residues long. In DNA form, the CDR3 reads TGTGCCAGCAGTCCTCCTAGGTGGGACTATGGCTACACCTTC. This sequence encodes CASSPPRWDYGYTF.

The rearrangement uses TRBV10-2 and TRBJ1-6; 7 bases are a match to TRBD1. The CDR3 totals 15 residues. The V gene's germline CDR1 is WSHSY and CDR2 SAAADI. Germline trimming cut 1 base from V and 9 bases from J; bases unmatched to any gene: 6. This chain's CDR3 is CASSEFQGVGSPLHF. The CDR3 bases are TGCGCCAGCAGTGAGTTTCAGGGGGTCGGTTCACCCCTCCACTTT.

The chain has TRBV4-1 and TRBJ1-2, with 7 bases fitting TRBD1. Trimming removed 1 base from V and 8 bases from J; junction bases left unmatched: 4. The germline V gene encodes CDR1 MGHRA and CDR2 YSYEKL. This CDR3 has 13 amino acids. The CDR3 spells CASSQGTGVGYTF. The DNA for the CDR3 is TGCGCCAGCAGCCAAGGAACAGGGGTAGGCTACACCTTC.

V is TRBV4-1 and J is TRBJ1-1; 8 bases agree with TRBD1. The trim removed 3 bases at V and 11 bases at J, leaving 8 bases unmatched. The CDR3 totals 13 residues. Germline CDR1 is MGHRA and CDR2 is YSYEKL. CDR3 sequence: CASSQTGDLRAFF. CDR3 sequence (DNA): TGCGCCAGCAGCCAGACAGGGGACCTAAGGGCTTTCTTT.

The chain employs TRBV28 and TRBJ1-6, with 7 positions matching TRBD1. CDR1 is MDHEN, CDR2 SYDVKM, per germline. This CDR3 comprises 16 residues. After removal of 2 bases from V and 2 bases from J, the junction contained 3 bases not matched to a gene. The CDR3 loop is CASSLIQGTYNSPLHF. The CDR3, as DNA: TGTGCCAGCAGTTTAATACAGGGGACCTATAATTCACCCCTCCACTTT.

This clone has just a few counts. The chain carries TRBV19 and TRBJ2-1; D perhaps matches TRBD2 (6 bases). The V end was cut by 7 bases, the J end by 9 bases, with 16 bases between. Germline values: CDR1 LNHDA, CDR2 SQIVND (reference sequence). This CDR3 has 13 amino acids. CDR3 coding DNA: TGTGCCAGTACCAACCTACCGGGGGTTGAGCAGTTCTTC. This translates into CASTNLPGVEQFF.

The chain uses TRBV6-2 or TRBV6-3 and TRBJ1-3; 11 nucleotides line up with TRBD1. This CDR3 has 17 residues. Germline V CDR1 and CDR2: MNHEY, SVGEGT. V shed 4 bases, J shed 0 bases, and the junction held 5 bases outside the gene matches. In DNA, the CDR3 is TGTGCCAGCAGTTCCGGACAGGGGGCTAGCTCTGGAAACACCATATATTTT. It encodes CASSSGQGASSGNTIYF.

V and J are TRBV4-3 and TRBJ2-1, with TRBD1 as a possible D gene (5 bases). The CDR3 extends over 13 amino acids. The germline CDR1 and CDR2 sequences are LGHNA and YSLEER. Deletions cut 2 bases from V and 8 bases from J, with 10 bases between. Here the CDR3 reads CASSQNQGYEQFF. For the CDR3, the DNA is TGCGCCAGCAGCCAAAACCAGGGTTATGAGCAGTTCTTC.

The gene calls are TRBV6-5 and TRBJ2-3, with a tentative D call TRBD2 (6 bases). Germline CDR1 is MNHEY and CDR2 is SVGAGI. V gave up 0 bases and J gave up 3 bases, with 13 bases separating them. The CDR3 loop spans 16 amino acids. The CDR3 loop reads CASSYSSRSGTDTQYF. In DNA form, the CDR3 reads TGTGCCAGCAGTTACTCGAGTCGTAGCGGTACAGATACGCAGTATTTT.

The V and J genes are TRBV6-1 and TRBJ1-6; no firm D call. V dropped 2 bases and J dropped 5 bases, with 4 bases sitting between them. There are 13 residues in the CDR3. Per germline, CDR1 MNHNS and CDR2 SASEGT. Here the CDR3 reads CASSETNNSPLHF. The CDR3 coding sequence is TGTGCCAGCAGTGAAACAAATAATTCACCCCTCCACTTT.

This clone was found many times. This chain connects TRBV6-5 to TRBJ1-2; 10 bases are a match to TRBD1. Trimming took 0 bases from V and 2 from J; bases not matched to a gene: 3. The germline V gene encodes CDR1 MNHEY and CDR2 SVGAGI. This CDR3 region has 16 residues. The CDR3 spells CASSYSRTGGNYGYTF. CDR3 nucleotides: TGTGCCAGCAGTTACTCAAGGACAGGGGGAAACTATGGCTACACCTTC.

This chain links TRBV5-8 with TRBJ2-5; 9 nucleotides match TRBD1. The CDR3 contains 14 residues. From germline, CDR1 is SGHTS and CDR2 YDEGEE. V shed 4 bases and J 7 bases; nucleotides not matched to a gene: 8. DNA of the CDR3: TGTGCCAGCAGCCCGGGACAGGGCCCCTGGACCCAGTACTTC. This codes for CASSPGQGPWTQYF.